This T cell receptor beta chain was observed in a study of T cell responses to AZD1222 COVID-19 vaccine. Study conclusions and caveats: The donors showed a predominance of white British ancestry and of females, with possible underestimation of clonal diversity.

With regard to this clone: Its target is unknown.

The CDR3 extends over 16 amino acids. Germline CDR1 and CDR2: SGHNT and YYREEE (reference sequence). The junction had 13 bases not matched to a gene; V was cut back by 4 bases and J by 8 bases. The repertoire was sequenced with immunoSEQ multiplex PCR; TCRdb's copy has only in-frame clones and lacks some. Of tens of thousands of clones in the sample, roughly 90% were seen once. The chain combines TRBV5-4 with TRBJ2-1, with 9 bases lining up with TRBD2. The origin of this receptor is an adult who received the AZD1222 COVID-19 vaccine. The sequenced sample was peripheral blood, obtained 28 days after the second AZD1222 dose. CDR3 in amino acids: CASSGGTSNEWDEQFF. The CDR3 nucleotides are TGTGCCAGCAGCGGCGGGACTAGCAATGAATGGGATGAGCAGTTCTTC.